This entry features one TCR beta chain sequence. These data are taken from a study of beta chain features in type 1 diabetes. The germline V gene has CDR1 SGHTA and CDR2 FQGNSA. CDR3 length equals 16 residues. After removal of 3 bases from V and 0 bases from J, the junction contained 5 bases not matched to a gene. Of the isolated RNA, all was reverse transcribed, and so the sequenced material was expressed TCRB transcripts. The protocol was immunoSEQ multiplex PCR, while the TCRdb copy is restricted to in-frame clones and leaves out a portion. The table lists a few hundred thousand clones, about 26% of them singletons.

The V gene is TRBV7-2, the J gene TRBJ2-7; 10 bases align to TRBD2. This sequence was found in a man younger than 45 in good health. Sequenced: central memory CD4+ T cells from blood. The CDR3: CASSLTSGRASYEQYF. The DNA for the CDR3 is TGTGCCAGCAGCTTGACTAGCGGGCGGGCCTCCTACGAGCAGTACTTC. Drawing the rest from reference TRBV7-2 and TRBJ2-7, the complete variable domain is GAGVSQSPSNKVTEKGKDVELRCDPISGHTALYWYRQSLGQGLEFLIYFQGNSAPDKSGLPSDRFSAERTGGSVSTLTIQRTQQEDSAVYLCASSLTSGRASYEQYFGPGTRLTVT.